Below, 19 T cell receptor beta chains from the same sample are listed, as sequenced in a study of neurological immune-mediated disorders. Via MiXCR, TCRdb re-called the 5' RACE reads, giving one row per CDR3 protein. The table shows 30,000 to 45,000 distinct CDR3 sequences, with around a tenth occurring only once. Sequencing was done on a sample of CD4+ T cells from blood. Source of these receptors: a woman aged 25 to 39 with HTLV-1-associated myelopathy (HAM/TSP).

In its sample, this clonotype was seen many times. J is TRBJ2-6 and V is TRBV7-3, with D possibly matching TRBD2 (5 bases). V was pared by 0 bases and J by 4 bases, with 10 bases between. Per the germline V gene, CDR1 is SGHTA and CDR2 is FQGTGA. The CDR3 spans 16 residues. In nucleotides, the CDR3 is TGTGCCAGCAGCTTAACCCCCGGAGGCGGGGCCAACGTCCTGACTTTC. Translated: CASSLTPGGGANVLTF.

This clonotype was counted at least ten times. A read error may account for a junction end that differs from germline. The genes are TRBV7-9 and TRBJ2-7; TRBD1 aligns across 7 bases. Looked up from germline, CDR1 is SEHNR and CDR2 is FQNEAQ (reference sequence). This CDR3 contains 11 residues. CDR3 bases: TGTGCCAGCAGCTTAGGGGGACAGATGGAGTTC. It codes for CASSLGGQMEF.

V is TRBV5-1 and J is TRBJ2-7; TRBD1 aligns across 7 bases. The CDR3 has 13 amino acids. With 5 bases clipped from V and 3 bases from J, the junction kept 5 bases outside the gene matches. CDR1 is SGHRS and CDR2 is YFSETQ in the germline V gene. Written as DNA, the CDR3 is TGCGCCAGCAGGCCGACAGGGTACTACGAGCAGTACTTC. Residues: CASRPTGYYEQYF.

The CDR3 coding sequence is TGTGCCAGCAGCGCACGGGACGGCTCTGGAAACACCATATATTTT. Protein product: CASSARDGSGNTIYF. The genes are TRBV9 and TRBJ1-3; TRBD1 is a possible D gene (5 bases). V lost 3 bases and J lost 0, with 10 bases in between. Germline values: CDR1 SGDLS, CDR2 YYNGEE. The CDR3 totals 15 residues.

On this clonotype itself: One end of the junction is discordant with germline, which a read error may explain. The chain joins TRBV20-1 to TRBJ2-4; D uncertain. Germline assignment: CDR1 DFQATT and CDR2 SNEGSKA (reference sequence). The CDR3 covers 15 residues. CDR3 DNA: TGCAGTGCTAGAGATCGGGCGATTGACAAAAAAATTCAGTACTTC. Translating it yields CSARDRAIDKKIQYF.

This clonotype was observed many times. The rearrangement uses TRBV24-1 and TRBJ1-5; 7 bases are a match to TRBD1. The CDR3 covers 14 residues. Germline CDR1 and CDR2: KGHDR and SFDVKD. V lost 6 bases to trimming and J lost 1 base; unmatched junction nucleotides: 2. CDR3 nucleotide sequence: TGTGCCACCAGTCCACAGGGGAGCAATCAGCCCCAGCATTTT. This sequence encodes CATSPQGSNQPQHF.

This clonotype was picked up many times. The chain combines TRBV29-1 with TRBJ1-2, with unresolved D. Trimming left V 8 bases short and J 3 bases short, with 13 bases between. Germline CDR1 and CDR2: SQVTM and ANQGSEA. The CDR3 runs to 12 residues. CDR3 nucleotides: TGCAGCTCTGGGCCCGGAGACTATGGCTACACCTTC. Translating gives CSSGPGDYGYTF.

This rearrangement joins TRBV18 to TRBJ1-1; tentative D call: TRBD1 (6 bases). Germline values: CDR1 KGHSH, CDR2 LQKENI. The CDR3 length is 13 residues. V lost 3 bases and J 3 bases, leaving 8 bases between the germline ends. The CDR3 reads CASSPGADTEAFF. In DNA form, the CDR3 reads TGTGCCAGCTCACCGGGGGCAGACACTGAAGCTTTCTTT.

This clonotype has at least ten counts. The chain couples TRBV19 to TRBJ1-1, with D perhaps matching TRBD1 (5 bases). CDR1 and CDR2 (germline): LNHDA, SQIVND (reference sequence). Trimming took 4 bases from V and 4 from J, leaving 22 bases between them. The CDR3 is 17 amino acids. The CDR3 loop is CASSTPSRAGYRTEAFF. DNA of the CDR3: TGTGCCAGTAGTACCCCCAGCAGGGCGGGGTACCGCACTGAAGCTTTCTTT.

This clonotype was observed at least ten times. The V and J genes are TRBV7-8 and TRBJ2-3, with 9 bases identical to TRBD2. This CDR3 contains 18 residues. V lost 1 base, J lost 0 bases, and 8 bases stayed unmatched. The germline CDR1 and CDR2 sequences are SGHVS and FQNEAQ. The CDR3 is CASSLERGGVSSTDTQYF. CDR3 DNA sequence: TGTGCCAGCAGCTTAGAACGCGGGGGGGTCTCTAGCACAGATACGCAGTATTTT.

This clonotype came up many times. The V gene is TRBV20-1, the J gene TRBJ1-4, with D uncertain. The CDR3 is 18 residues long. V lost 0 bases and J 2 bases, leaving 19 bases between the germline ends. The germline V gene has CDR1 DFQATT and CDR2 SNEGSKA (reference sequence). Here the CDR3 DNA reads TGCAGTGCTAGAGATCGGGCTGACCGGGCGGTTACTAATGAAAAACTGTTTTTT. This translates into CSARDRADRAVTNEKLFF.

About this clonotype: With a much larger clone just one base away, this may be a read error. J is TRBJ2-1 and V is TRBV30; TRBD2 aligns across 8 bases. CDR1 and CDR2 (germline): GTSNPN, SVGIG (reference sequence). CDR3 length: 15 residues. V dropped 3 bases and J dropped 8; count of bases not matched to a gene: 12. This chain's CDR3 is CAWRGVRGARDEQFF. CDR3 sequence (DNA): TGTGCCTGGAGAGGAGTGCGGGGGGCGAGGGATGAGCAGTTCTTC.

This clonotype was counted at least ten times. V and J are TRBV18 and TRBJ1-2; 7 bases are shared with TRBD1. The CDR3 extends over 16 amino acids. V lost 1 base to trimming and J lost 4 bases; unmatched junction nucleotides: 9. From germline, CDR1 is KGHSH and CDR2 LQKENI. The CDR3 region has the DNA TGTGCCAGCTCACCACGATTGTCAGGGGGGGTCTATGGCTACACCTTC. It codes for CASSPRLSGGVYGYTF.

The sample holds many counts of this clonotype. The V gene is TRBV6-7, the J gene TRBJ1-3; D gene uncertain. TRBV6-7 is treated as an ORF (open reading frame) with a function not yet certain. Trimming took off 1 base at V and 1 base at J, with 14 bases between the two ends. The CDR3 contains 17 residues. This CDR3 is CASSYYPGLSSGNTIYF. DNA for the CDR3: TGTGCCAGCAGTTACTACCCCGGTCTCTCGTCTGGAAACACCATATATTTT.

The J gene is TRBJ2-1, the V gene TRBV3-1; the match to TRBD2 covers 9 bases. The germline gives CDR1 LGHDT, CDR2 YNNKEL (reference sequence). With 1 base clipped from V and 3 bases from J, the junction kept 1 base outside the gene matches. CDR3 length: 15 amino acids. The CDR3 here is CASSQVRGGYNEQFF. The CDR3 DNA reads TGTGCCAGCAGCCAAGTGCGGGGGGGCTACAATGAGCAGTTCTTC.

This clonotype was seen ten or more times. The rearrangement uses TRBV2 and TRBJ2-2; 7 nucleotides agree with TRBD1. In germline, CDR1 is SNHLY, CDR2 FYNNEI. V was clipped by 6 bases and J by 0 bases; unmatched bases: 4. This CDR3 comprises 15 residues. CDR3 region: CASRAGQANTGELFF. The CDR3, as DNA: TGTGCCAGCAGAGCAGGACAGGCGAACACCGGGGAGCTGTTTTTT.

This clonotype is judged medium-sized. V gene TRBV3-1 combines with J gene TRBJ1-1; D is uncertain. Between the trimmed V and J ends, which lost 1 base and 1 base, there was a span of 7 bases. This CDR3 comprises 14 residues. Germline V CDR1 and CDR2: LGHDT, YNNKEL (reference sequence). The CDR3 is CASSQGVQNTEAFF. CDR3 nucleotides: TGTGCCAGCAGCCAAGGGGTTCAGAACACTGAAGCTTTCTTT.

This clonotype was detected many times. The V call is TRBV13, the J call TRBJ2-7, with D perhaps given as TRBD1 or TRBD2 (5 bases each). Germline V lookup: CDR1 PRHDT, CDR2 FYEKMQ (reference sequence). V lost 5 bases to trimming and J lost 0 bases, with 14 bases between them. The CDR3 runs 15 residues. This CDR3 reads CASSTTRGNSYEQYF. The CDR3 nucleotides read TGTGCCAGCAGCACCACTCGGGGCAACTCCTACGAGCAGTACTTC.

This clonotype was observed a few times. This sequence joins TRBV11-3 and TRBJ1-3; no reliable D call. Deletions cut 0 bases from V and 0 bases from J, with 15 bases between. The CDR3 totals 18 residues. Germline lookup yields CDR1 SGHNT and CDR2 YENEEA. CDR3: CASSLEISGKISGNTIYF. The CDR3 DNA reads TGTGCCAGCAGCTTAGAGATTTCAGGAAAAATCTCTGGAAACACCATATATTTT.